The rows below give T cell receptor beta chains drawn from one sample of a study of blood T cell repertoires in COVID-19. Measured with immunoSEQ multiplex PCR; TCRdb has only the in-frame clones, and not every one. The table records about 220,000 clones, about 86% of them present only once. The specimen was peripheral blood. All receptors come from a woman aged 55-70 years with acute or convalescent COVID-19. Both conserved end residues are part of each CDR3. D genes are given only for firm matches. Part of the rows lack a size; the others show once, few, many or a class for expanded clones.

J gene | clone size | V gene | D gene | CDR3 protein | CDR3 DNA
TRBJ1-1 | - | TRBV19 | - | CASRGLMNTEAFF | TGTGCCAGTAGGGGACTTATGAACACTGAAGCTTTCTTT
TRBJ1-2 | - | TRBV2 | TRBD1 | CASSWVPGGDNYGYTF | TGTGCCAGCAGCTGGGTCCCAGGGGGCGATAACTATGGCTACACCTTC
TRBJ1-6 | - | TRBV2 | - | CASSERPGGSPLHF | TGTGCCAGCAGTGAACGGCCCGGGGGTTCACCCCTCCACTTT
TRBJ1-3 | - | TRBV6-1 | - | CASGEALPSSGNTIYF | TGTGCCAGCGGGGAAGCACTTCCTAGCTCTGGAAACACCATATATTTT
TRBJ2-7 | - | TRBV6-2/TRBV6-3 | TRBD2 | CASSLRLAGGHGEQYF | TGTGCCAGCAGCCTTAGACTAGCGGGGGGGCACGGCGAGCAGTACTTC
TRBJ2-7 | - | TRBV9 | - | CASSVGPMLLSPYEQYF | TGTGCCAGCAGCGTAGGTCCTATGCTGTTGTCCCCCTACGAGCAGTACTTC
TRBJ1-4 | - | TRBV28 | TRBD1 | CASSSSGTGNEKLFF | TGTGCCAGCAGTTCCTCCGGGACAGGGAATGAAAAACTGTTTTTT
TRBJ2-2 | - | TRBV2 | - | CASSGPRGELFF | TGTGCCAGCAGTGGCCCGCGAGGGGAGCTGTTTTTT
TRBJ2-1 | many | TRBV12-3/TRBV12-4 | TRBD2 | CASGLGRNEQFF | TGTGCCAGCGGACTAGGTCGGAATGAGCAGTTCTTC
TRBJ1-1 | - | TRBV12-3/TRBV12-4 | - | CASSREGIEAFF | TGTGCCAGCAGTCGGGAGGGGATTGAAGCTTTCTTT
TRBJ1-2 | - | TRBV7-8 | - | CASSLVVRTTSNYGYTF | TGTGCCAGCAGCTTAGTGGTCAGGACAACCTCTAACTATGGCTACACCTTC
TRBJ1-5 | - | TRBV27 | - | CASSLSITRPQHF | TGTGCCAGCAGTTTATCCATTACTCGGCCCCAGCATTTT
TRBJ2-5 | - | TRBV10-3 | TRBD2 | CASTSGGALETQYF | TGTGCCAGTACTAGCGGGGGGGCTTTGGAGACCCAGTACTTC
TRBJ1-1 | - | TRBV6-2/TRBV6-3 | - | CASSRSPSGNTEAFF | TGTGCCAGCAGTCGGTCCCCGAGTGGTAACACTGAAGCTTTCTTT
TRBJ2-7 | few | TRBV28 | - | CASSTSSYEQYF | -
TRBJ2-2 | - | TRBV7-6 | TRBD2 | CASSLGSLAGVGTTGELFF | TGTGCCAGCAGCTTAGGAAGCCTAGCGGGGGTAGGCACGACCGGGGAGCTGTTTTTT
TRBJ1-2 | - | TRBV7-2 | - | CASSQQGRDNYGYTF | TGTGCCAGCAGCCAACAGGGCCGGGATAACTATGGCTACACCTTC
TRBJ1-1 | - | TRBV19 | - | CASSLGHRNTEAFF | TGTGCCAGTAGCCTGGGACACCGGAACACTGAAGCTTTCTTT